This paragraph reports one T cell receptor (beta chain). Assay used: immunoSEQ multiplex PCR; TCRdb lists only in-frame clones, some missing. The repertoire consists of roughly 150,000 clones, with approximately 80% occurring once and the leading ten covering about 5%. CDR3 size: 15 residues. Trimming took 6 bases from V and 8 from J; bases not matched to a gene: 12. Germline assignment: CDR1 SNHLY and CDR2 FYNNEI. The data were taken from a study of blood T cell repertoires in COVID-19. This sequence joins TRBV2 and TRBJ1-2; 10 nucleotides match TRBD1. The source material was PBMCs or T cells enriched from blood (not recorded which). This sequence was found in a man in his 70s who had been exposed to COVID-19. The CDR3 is CASSTGTGDLRGYTF. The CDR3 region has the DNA TGTGCCAGCAGCACCGGGACAGGGGATCTTCGGGGCTACACCTTC.